The next 5 T cell receptor beta chains were all read from a single sample in a study of blood T cell repertoires in COVID-19. Some clones are missing from TCRdb's copy, which holds only in-frame ones; the method was immunoSEQ multiplex PCR. Of more than 200,000 clones listed, around 87% are singletons. Sequenced: PBMCs or T cells enriched from blood (not recorded which). Every receptor here comes from a young man in a cohort exposed to, infected with or recovered from COVID-19 (not recorded which).

The V gene is TRBV9, the J gene TRBJ2-1; TRBD2 agrees at 9 bases. V trimming: 4 bases; J trimming: 10 bases; junction bases outside the gene matches: 12. CDR1 is SGDLS, CDR2 YYNGEE, per germline. The CDR3 extends over 15 amino acids. The CDR3 region is CASSSDPGLAGEQFF. DNA for the CDR3: TGTGCCAGCAGCAGCGATCCGGGACTAGCTGGGGAGCAGTTCTTC.

J is TRBJ2-7 and V is TRBV6-2 or TRBV6-3; 12 bases are a match to TRBD2. V gave up 5 bases and J gave up 3 bases; unmatched junction bases: 8. CDR3 length: 16 residues. The germline V gene has CDR1 MNHEY and CDR2 SVGEGT. CDR3 amino acids: CASSATSGRSYYEQYF. Written as DNA, the CDR3 is TGTGCCAGCAGTGCCACTAGCGGGAGGTCATACTACGAGCAGTACTTC.

The chain links TRBV7-9 to TRBJ1-2; 8 bases align to TRBD1. The CDR3 runs to 15 residues. The V gene end was trimmed by 3 bases and the J gene end by 13 bases; junction bases not matched to a gene: 16. The germline CDR1 and CDR2 sequences are SEHNR and FQNEAQ (reference sequence). As DNA, the CDR3 is TGTGCCAGCAGCTTCGTGGACAGGGCCCCCTCCGGATTCACCTTC. Translating gives CASSFVDRAPSGFTF.

The J gene is TRBJ2-7, the V gene TRBV6-5; 9 positions agree with TRBD1. CDR3 length: 14 amino acids. V shed 7 bases and J 5 bases; nucleotides not matched to a gene: 9. Germline CDR1 is MNHEY and CDR2 is SVGAGI. The CDR3, as DNA: TGTGCCAGCACCCTCACAGGGGGCGGACACGAGCAGTACTTC. Protein sequence: CASTLTGGGHEQYF.

J is TRBJ2-2 and V is TRBV11-3, with 9 bases aligning to TRBD1. This CDR3 region has 14 residues. J was trimmed by 4 bases and V by 5 bases; bases with no gene match: 2. The V gene's germline CDR1 is SGHNT and CDR2 YENEEA. CDR3 nucleotides: TGTGCCAGCAGCCAGGGACAGGGCACCGGGGAGCTGTTTTTT. This gives the protein CASSQGQGTGELFF.